The sequence of this TCR beta chain was determined in a study of T-cell memory formation after mild COVID-19. Study-wide results and limits: Later expanders leaned CD4+, whereas day 15 to 85 contracting clones were balanced CD4/CD8.

This clonotype has just a few counts. As yet, its antigen is unknown. V lost 5 bases, J lost 0 bases, and 12 bases lay in between. The germline CDR1 and CDR2 sequences are SGHNT and YYREEE (reference sequence). There are 15 residues in the CDR3. cDNA libraries for TCR alpha and TCR beta, carrying sample barcodes and UMIs, came from 5'RACE with constant-segment primers. Each CDR3 protein is one row after TCRdb ran MiXCR on the 5' RACE reads. The table lists roughly 600,000 distinct CDR3 sequences, about 20% of them singletons. This receptor was obtained from an adult woman who had mild COVID-19 (a few samples of this study predate the infection). Cell type and time point are not known. The rearrangement uses TRBV5-4 and TRBJ1-3; no reliable D call. The sequenced material came from PBMCs or a T cell subset sorted from them (not recorded which). In DNA form, the CDR3 reads TGTGCCAGCAGTGATGGGTTGTACTCTGGAAACACCATATATTTT. It encodes CASSDGLYSGNTIYF.